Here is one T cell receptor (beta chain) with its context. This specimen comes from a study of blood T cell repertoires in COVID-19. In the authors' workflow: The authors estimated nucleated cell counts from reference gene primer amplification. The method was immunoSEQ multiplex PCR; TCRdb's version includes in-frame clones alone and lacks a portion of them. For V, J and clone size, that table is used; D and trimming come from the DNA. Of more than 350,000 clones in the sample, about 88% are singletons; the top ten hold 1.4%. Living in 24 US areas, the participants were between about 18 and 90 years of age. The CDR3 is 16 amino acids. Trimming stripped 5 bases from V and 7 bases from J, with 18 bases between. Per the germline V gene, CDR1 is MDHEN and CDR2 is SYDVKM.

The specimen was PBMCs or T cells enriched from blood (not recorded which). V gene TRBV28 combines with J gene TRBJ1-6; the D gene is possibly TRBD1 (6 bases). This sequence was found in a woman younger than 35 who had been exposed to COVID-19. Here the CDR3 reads CASSLRQDLWNSPLHF. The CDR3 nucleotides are TGTGCCAGCAGTCTGAGACAGGATCTATGGAATTCACCCCTCCACTTT.